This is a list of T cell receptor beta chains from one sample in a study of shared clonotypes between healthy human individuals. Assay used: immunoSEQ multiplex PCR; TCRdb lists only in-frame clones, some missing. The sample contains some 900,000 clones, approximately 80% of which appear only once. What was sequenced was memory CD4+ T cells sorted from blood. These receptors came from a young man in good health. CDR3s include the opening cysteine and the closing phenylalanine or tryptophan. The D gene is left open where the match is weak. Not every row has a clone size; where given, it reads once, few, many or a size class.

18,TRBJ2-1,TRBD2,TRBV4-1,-,CASSPGLAGGLAYNEQFF,TGCGCCAGCAGCCCCGGACTAGCGGGGGGGCTAGCCTACAATGAGCAGTTCTTC
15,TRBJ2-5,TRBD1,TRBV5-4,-,CASSQRTGRQETQYF,TGTGCCAGCAGCCAACGGACAGGGAGGCAAGAGACCCAGTACTTC
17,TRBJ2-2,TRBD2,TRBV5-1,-,CASSQSSSGGNTGELFF,TGCGCCAGCAGCCAATCGTCATCGGGAGGTAACACCGGGGAGCTGTTTTTT
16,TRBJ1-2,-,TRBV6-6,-,CASSLHILGAGIVYTF,TGTGCCAGCAGTCTCCACATACTGGGCGCGGGTATCGTCTACACCTTC
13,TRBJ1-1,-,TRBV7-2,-,CASSLDSNLQAFF,TGTGCCAGCAGCCTGGACAGTAACCTTCAAGCTTTCTTT
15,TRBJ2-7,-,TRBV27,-,CASRSTTAGTYEQYF,TGTGCCAGCCGCTCCACGACCGCAGGGACCTACGAGCAGTACTTC
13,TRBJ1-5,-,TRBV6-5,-,CASRAGGNRPQHF,TGTGCCAGCAGGGCTGGGGGCAATCGGCCCCAGCATTTT
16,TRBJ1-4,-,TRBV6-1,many,CASSARQSLTNEKLFF,TGTGCCAGCAGTGCTCGACAGAGCCTCACGAATGAAAAACTGTTTTTT
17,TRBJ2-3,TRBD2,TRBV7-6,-,CASSLGSGASLTDTQYF,TGTGCCAGCAGCTTGGGGAGCGGGGCAAGCCTCACAGATACGCAGTATTTT
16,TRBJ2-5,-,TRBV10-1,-,CASSESKPRGQETQYF,TGCGCCAGCAGTGAGTCCAAACCCCGAGGGCAAGAGACCCAGTACTTC
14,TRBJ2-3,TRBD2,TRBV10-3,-,CATRASGGTDTQYF,TGTGCCACCCGTGCTAGCGGGGGGACAGATACGCAGTATTTT
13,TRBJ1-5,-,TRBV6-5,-,CASTAGPYQPQHF,TGTGCCAGCACCGCAGGTCCGTATCAGCCCCAGCATTTT
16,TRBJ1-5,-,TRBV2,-,CASSAETGRNNQPQHF,TGTGCCAGCAGTGCCGAAACCGGACGGAACAATCAGCCCCAGCATTTT
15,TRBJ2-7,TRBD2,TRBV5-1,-,CASRILAGGSHEQYF,TGCGCCAGCAGGATCCTAGCGGGAGGGAGCCACGAGCAGTACTTC
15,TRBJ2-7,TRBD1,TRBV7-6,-,CASSSSGGSTGEQYF,TGTGCCAGCAGCTCCTCAGGGGGCTCCACGGGCGAGCAGTACTTC
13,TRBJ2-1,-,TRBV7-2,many,CASSWGTSGEQFF,TGTGCCAGCAGCTGGGGGACAAGCGGTGAGCAGTTCTTC
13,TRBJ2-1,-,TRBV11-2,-,CASSLQRYNEQFF,TGTGCCAGCAGCTTACAGCGCTACAATGAGCAGTTCTTC
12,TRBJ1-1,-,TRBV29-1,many,CSVGRVGTEAFF,TGCAGCGTTGGCAGGGTGGGGACTGAAGCTTTCTTT
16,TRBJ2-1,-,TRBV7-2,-,CASSLGPGSSYNEQFF,TGTGCCAGCAGCTTAGGGCCCGGGAGCTCCTACAATGAGCAGTTCTTC
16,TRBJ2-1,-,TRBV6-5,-,CASSYSGDMGYNEQFF,TGTGCCAGCAGTTACTCGGGGGATATGGGCTACAATGAGCAGTTCTTC
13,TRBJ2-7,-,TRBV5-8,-,CASSLTETPEQYF,TGTGCCAGCAGCCTTACTGAAACCCCCGAGCAGTACTTC
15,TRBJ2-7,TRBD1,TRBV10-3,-,CAISERGTGPYEQYF,TGTGCCATCAGTGAGAGGGGGACAGGGCCCTACGAGCAGTACTTC
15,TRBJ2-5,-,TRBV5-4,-,CASSLGGAGQETQYF,TGTGCCAGCAGCTTGGGGGGCGCCGGGCAAGAGACCCAGTACTTC
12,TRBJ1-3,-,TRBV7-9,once,CASSLEGNTIYF,TGTGCCAGCAGCTTAGAGGGAAACACCATATATTTT
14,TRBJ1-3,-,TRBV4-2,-,CASRPTGAGNTIYF,TGTGCCAGCAGGCCGACAGGAGCTGGAAACACCATATATTTT
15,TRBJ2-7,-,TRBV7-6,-,CASSALASSSYEQYF,TGTGCCAGCAGCGCTCTTGCATCGAGCTCCTACGAGCAGTACTTC
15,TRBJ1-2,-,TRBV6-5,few,CASSYGVWGDYGYTF,TGTGCCAGCAGTTATGGTGTCTGGGGAGACTATGGCTACACCTTC
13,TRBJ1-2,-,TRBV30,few,CAWGQGGDYGYTF,TGTGCCTGGGGGCAGGGAGGCGACTATGGCTACACCTTC
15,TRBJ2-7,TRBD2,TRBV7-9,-,CASSLGMGGSYEQYF,TGTGCCAGCAGCCTAGGAATGGGGGGGTCTTACGAGCAGTACTTC
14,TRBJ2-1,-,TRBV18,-,CASSPLPGLHEQFF,TGTGCCAGCTCACCTCTCCCGGGCCTTCATGAGCAGTTCTTC
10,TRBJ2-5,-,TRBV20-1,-,CSASSETQYF,TGCAGTGCTAGTTCAGAGACCCAGTACTTC
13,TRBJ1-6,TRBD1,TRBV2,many,CASRGTANSPLHF,TGTGCCAGCCGAGGGACAGCCAATTCACCCCTCCACTTT
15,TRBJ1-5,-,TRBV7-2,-,CASSLGPNGNQPQHF,TGTGCCAGCAGCTTAGGCCCCAATGGCAATCAGCCCCAGCATTTT
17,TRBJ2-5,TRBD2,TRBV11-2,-,CASSLRTSGVLGETQYF,TGTGCCAGCAGCCTCAGGACTAGCGGGGTTTTAGGGGAGACCCAGTACTTC
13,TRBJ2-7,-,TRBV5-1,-,CASIEDNTYEQYF,TGCGCCAGCATCGAAGATAATACCTACGAGCAGTACTTC